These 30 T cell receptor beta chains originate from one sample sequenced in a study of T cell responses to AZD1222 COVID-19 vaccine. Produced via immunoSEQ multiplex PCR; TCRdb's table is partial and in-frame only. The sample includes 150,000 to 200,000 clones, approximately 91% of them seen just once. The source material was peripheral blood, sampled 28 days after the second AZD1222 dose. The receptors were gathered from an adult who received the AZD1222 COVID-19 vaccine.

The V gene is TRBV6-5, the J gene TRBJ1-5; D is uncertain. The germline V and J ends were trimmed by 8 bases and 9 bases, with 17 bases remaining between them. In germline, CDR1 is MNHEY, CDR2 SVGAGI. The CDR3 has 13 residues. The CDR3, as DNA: TGTGCCAGCCACACATCGGACGATCGGCCCCAGCATTTT. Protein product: CASHTSDDRPQHF.

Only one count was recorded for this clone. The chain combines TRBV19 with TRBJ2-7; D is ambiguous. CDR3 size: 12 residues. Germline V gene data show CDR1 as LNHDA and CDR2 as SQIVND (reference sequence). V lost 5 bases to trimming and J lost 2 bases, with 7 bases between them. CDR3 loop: CASSSDTYEQYF. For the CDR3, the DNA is TGTGCCAGTAGTTCAGATACCTACGAGCAGTACTTC. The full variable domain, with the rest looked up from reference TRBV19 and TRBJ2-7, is DGGITQSPKYLFRKEGQNVTLSCEQNLNHDAMYWYRQDPGQGLRLIYYSQIVNDFQKGDIAEGYSVSREKKESFPLTVTSAQKNPTAFYLCASSSDTYEQYFGPGTRLTVT.

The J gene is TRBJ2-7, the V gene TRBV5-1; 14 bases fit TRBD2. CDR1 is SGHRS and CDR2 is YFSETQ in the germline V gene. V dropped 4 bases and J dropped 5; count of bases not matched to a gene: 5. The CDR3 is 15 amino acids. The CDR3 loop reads CASSPGLAGVHEQYF. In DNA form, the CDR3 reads TGCGCCAGCAGCCCGGGACTAGCGGGAGTTCACGAGCAGTACTTC. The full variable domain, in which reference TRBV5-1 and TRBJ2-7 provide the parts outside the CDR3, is KAGVTQTPRYLIKTRGQQVTLSCSPISGHRSVSWYQQTPGQGLQFLFEYFSETQRNKGNFPGRFSGRQFSNSRSEMNVSTLELGDSALYLCASSPGLAGVHEQYFGPGTRLTVT.

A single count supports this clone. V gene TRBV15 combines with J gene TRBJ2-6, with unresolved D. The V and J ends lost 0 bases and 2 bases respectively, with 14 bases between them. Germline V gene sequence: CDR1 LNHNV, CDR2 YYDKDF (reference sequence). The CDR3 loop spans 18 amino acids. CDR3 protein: CATSREVGFAAGANVLTF. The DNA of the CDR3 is TGTGCCACCAGCAGAGAAGTTGGTTTCGCAGCTGGGGCCAACGTCCTGACTTTC.

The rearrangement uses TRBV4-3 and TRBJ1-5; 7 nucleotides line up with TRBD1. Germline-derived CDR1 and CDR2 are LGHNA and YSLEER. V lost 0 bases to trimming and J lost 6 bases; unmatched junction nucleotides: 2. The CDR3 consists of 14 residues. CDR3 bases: TGCGCCAGCAGCCAAGAGACAGGGACTCAGCCCCAGCATTTT. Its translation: CASSQETGTQPQHF.

The CDR3 sequence: CASSSWTGRNEKLFF. The CDR3 DNA reads TGTGCCAGCAGTTCATGGACAGGGAGGAATGAAAAACTGTTTTTT. The rearrangement links TRBV27 to TRBJ1-4; 8 bases align to TRBD1. Germline V gives CDR1 MNHEY, CDR2 SMNVEV (reference sequence). V was clipped by 4 bases and J by 5 bases; unmatched bases: 6. This CDR3 is built from 15 residues.

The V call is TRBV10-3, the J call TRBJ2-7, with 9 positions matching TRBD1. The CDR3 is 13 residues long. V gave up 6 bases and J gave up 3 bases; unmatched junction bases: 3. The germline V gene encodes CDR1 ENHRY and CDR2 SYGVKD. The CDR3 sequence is CAIRGQGGYEQYF. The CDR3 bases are TGTGCCATCAGGGGACAGGGAGGCTACGAGCAGTACTTC.

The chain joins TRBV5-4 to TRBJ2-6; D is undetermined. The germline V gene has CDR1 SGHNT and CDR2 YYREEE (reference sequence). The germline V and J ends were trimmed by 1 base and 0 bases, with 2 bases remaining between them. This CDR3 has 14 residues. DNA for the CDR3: TGTGCCAGCAGCTTGAGCTCTGGGGCCAACGTCCTGACTTTC. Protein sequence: CASSLSSGANVLTF.

CDR3 sequence (DNA): TGTGCCAGCAGCTTAGTGGGCGCAGGGAGTACCATATATTTT. As protein: CASSLVGAGSTIYF. The J gene is TRBJ1-3, the V gene TRBV7-2; D might be TRBD1 (5 bases). CDR3 size: 14 residues. V was trimmed by 1 base and J by 10 bases, leaving 14 bases between them. CDR1 and CDR2 (germline): SGHTA, FQGNSA.

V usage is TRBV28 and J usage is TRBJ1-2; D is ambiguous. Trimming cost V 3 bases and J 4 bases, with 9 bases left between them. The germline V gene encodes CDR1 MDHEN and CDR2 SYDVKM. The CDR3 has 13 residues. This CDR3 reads CASSLAVGYGYTF. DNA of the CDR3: TGTGCCAGCAGTTTGGCGGTGGGCTATGGCTACACCTTC.

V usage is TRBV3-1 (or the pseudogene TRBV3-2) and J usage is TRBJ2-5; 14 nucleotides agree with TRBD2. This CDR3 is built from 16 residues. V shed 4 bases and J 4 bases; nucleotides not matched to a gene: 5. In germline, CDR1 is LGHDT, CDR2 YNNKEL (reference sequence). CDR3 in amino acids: CASSPGTSGRGETQYF. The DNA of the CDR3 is TGTGCCAGCAGCCCCGGGACTAGCGGGAGAGGAGAGACCCAGTACTTC.

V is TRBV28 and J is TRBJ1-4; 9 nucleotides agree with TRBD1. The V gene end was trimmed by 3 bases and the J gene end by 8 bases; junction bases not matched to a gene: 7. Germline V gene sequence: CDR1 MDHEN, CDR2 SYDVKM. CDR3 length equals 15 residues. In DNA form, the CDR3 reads TGTGCCAGCAGTTTGGTCGGGACAGGGTACGAAAAACTGTTTTTT. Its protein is CASSLVGTGYEKLFF.

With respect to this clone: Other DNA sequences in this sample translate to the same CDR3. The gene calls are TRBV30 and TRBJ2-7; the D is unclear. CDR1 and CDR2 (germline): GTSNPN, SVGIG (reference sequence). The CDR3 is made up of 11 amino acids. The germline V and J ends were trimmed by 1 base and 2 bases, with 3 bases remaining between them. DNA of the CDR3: TGTGCCTGGAGTGGGGCCTACGAGCAGTACTTC. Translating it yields CAWSGAYEQYF.

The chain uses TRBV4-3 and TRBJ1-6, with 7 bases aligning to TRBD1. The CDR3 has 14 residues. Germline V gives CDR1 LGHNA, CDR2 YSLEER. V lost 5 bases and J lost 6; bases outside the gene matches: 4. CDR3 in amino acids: CASSDGTANSPLHF. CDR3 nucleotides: TGCGCCAGCAGCGACGGGACAGCTAATTCACCCCTCCACTTT.

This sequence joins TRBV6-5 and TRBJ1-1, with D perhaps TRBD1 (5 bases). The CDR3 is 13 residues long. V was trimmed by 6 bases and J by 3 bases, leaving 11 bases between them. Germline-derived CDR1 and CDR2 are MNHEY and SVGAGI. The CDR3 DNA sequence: TGTGCCAGCAGGGGAGGGGCCTACACTGAAGCTTTCTTT. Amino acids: CASRGGAYTEAFF.

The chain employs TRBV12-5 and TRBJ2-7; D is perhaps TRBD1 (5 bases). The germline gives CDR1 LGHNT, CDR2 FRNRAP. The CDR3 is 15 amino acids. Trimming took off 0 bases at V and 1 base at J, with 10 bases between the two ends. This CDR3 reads CASGLVSAGSYEQYF. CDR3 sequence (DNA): TGTGCTAGTGGTTTGGTATCGGCAGGGTCCTACGAGCAGTACTTC. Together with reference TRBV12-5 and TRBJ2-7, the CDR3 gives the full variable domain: DARVTQTPRHKVTEMGQEVTMRCQPILGHNTVFWYRQTMMQGLELLAYFRNRAPLDDSGMPKDRFSAEMPDATLATLKIQPSEPRDSAVYFCASGLVSAGSYEQYFGPGTRLTVT.

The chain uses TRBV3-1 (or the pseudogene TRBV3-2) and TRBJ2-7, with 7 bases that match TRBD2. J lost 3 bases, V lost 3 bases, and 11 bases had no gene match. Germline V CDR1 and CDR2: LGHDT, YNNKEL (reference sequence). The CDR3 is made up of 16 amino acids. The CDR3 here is CASSHTSAGGGYEQYF. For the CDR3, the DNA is TGTGCCAGCAGCCATACTAGCGCCGGCGGGGGCTACGAGCAGTACTTC.

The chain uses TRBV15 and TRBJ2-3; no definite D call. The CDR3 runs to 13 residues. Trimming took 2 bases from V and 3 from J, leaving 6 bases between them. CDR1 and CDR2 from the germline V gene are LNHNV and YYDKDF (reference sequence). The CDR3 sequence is CATSRQLTDTQYF. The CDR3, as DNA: TGTGCCACCAGCAGACAGTTGACAGATACGCAGTATTTT. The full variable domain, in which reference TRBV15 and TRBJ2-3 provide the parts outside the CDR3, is DAMVIQNPRYQVTQFGKPVTLSCSQTLNHNVMYWYQQKSSQAPKLLFHYYDKDFNNEADTPDNFQSRRPNTSFCFLDIRSPGLGDTAMYLCATSRQLTDTQYFGPGTRLTVL.

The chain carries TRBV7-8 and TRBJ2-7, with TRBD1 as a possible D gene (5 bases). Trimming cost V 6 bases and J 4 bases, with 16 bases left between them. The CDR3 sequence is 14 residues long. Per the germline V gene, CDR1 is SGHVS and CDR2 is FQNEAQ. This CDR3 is CASRRVDSLYEQYF. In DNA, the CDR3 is TGTGCCAGCAGACGAGTTGACAGCCTTTACGAGCAGTACTTC. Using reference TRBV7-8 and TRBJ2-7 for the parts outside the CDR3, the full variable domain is GAGVSQSPRYKVAKRGQDVALRCDPISGHVSLFWYQQALGQGPEFLTYFQNEAQLDKSGLPSDRFFAERPEGSVSTLKIQRTQQEDSAVYLCASRRVDSLYEQYFGPGTRLTVT.

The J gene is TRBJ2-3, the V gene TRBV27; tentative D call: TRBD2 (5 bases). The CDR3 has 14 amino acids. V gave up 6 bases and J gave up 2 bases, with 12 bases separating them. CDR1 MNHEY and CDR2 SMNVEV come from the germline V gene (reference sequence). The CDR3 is CASSTRRDTDTQYF. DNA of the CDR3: TGTGCCAGCAGCACCAGACGGGACACAGATACGCAGTATTTT.

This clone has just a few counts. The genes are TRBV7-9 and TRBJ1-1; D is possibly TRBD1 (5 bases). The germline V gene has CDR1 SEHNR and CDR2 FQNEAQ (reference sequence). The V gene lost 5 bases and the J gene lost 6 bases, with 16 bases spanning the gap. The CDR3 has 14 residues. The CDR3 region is CASSLGTESAEAFF. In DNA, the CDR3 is TGTGCCAGCAGCCTCGGGACCGAAAGCGCTGAAGCTTTCTTT.

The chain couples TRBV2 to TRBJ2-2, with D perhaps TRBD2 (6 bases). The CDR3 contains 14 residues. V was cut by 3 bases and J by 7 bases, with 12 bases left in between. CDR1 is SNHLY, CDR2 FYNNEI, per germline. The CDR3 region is CASSDGGPGGELFF. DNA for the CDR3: TGTGCCAGCAGTGATGGAGGGCCAGGCGGGGAGCTGTTTTTT.

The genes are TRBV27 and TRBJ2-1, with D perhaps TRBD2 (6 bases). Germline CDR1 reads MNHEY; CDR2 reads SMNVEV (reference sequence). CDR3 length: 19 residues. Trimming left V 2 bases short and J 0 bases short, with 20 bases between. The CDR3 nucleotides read TGTGCCAGCAGTTTACTGCCCGGAGGGACGTTGAGCTCCTACAATGAGCAGTTCTTC. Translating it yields CASSLLPGGTLSSYNEQFF.

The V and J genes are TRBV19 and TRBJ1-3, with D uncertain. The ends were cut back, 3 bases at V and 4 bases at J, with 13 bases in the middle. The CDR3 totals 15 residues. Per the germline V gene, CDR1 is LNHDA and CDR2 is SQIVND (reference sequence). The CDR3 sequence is CASSIRQPKGNTIYF. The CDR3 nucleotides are TGTGCCAGTAGTATCCGCCAGCCGAAAGGAAACACCATATATTTT.

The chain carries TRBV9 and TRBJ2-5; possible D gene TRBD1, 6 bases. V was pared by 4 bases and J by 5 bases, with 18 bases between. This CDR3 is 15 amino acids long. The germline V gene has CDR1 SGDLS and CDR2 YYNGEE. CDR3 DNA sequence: TGTGCCAGCAGCCCTAATTCTGGGGGCTCGGAGACCCAGTACTTC. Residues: CASSPNSGGSETQYF.

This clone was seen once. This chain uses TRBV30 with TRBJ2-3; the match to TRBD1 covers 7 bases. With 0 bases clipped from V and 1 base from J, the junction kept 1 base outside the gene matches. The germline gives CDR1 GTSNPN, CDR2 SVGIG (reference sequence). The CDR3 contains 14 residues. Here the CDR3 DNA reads TGTGCCTGGAGTGTAACAGGGGGCACAGATACGCAGTATTTT. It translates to CAWSVTGGTDTQYF.

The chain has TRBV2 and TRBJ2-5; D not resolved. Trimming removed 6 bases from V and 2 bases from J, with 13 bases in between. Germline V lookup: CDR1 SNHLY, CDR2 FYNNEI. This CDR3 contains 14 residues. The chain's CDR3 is CASSYEAVQETQYF. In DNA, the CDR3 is TGTGCCAGCAGCTACGAAGCCGTTCAAGAGACCCAGTACTTC.

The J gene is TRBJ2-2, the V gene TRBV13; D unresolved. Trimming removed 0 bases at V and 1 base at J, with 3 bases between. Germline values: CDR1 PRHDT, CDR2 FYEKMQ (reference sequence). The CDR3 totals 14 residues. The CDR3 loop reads CASSLGQNTGELFF. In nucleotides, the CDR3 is TGTGCCAGCAGCTTAGGGCAGAACACCGGGGAGCTGTTTTTT.

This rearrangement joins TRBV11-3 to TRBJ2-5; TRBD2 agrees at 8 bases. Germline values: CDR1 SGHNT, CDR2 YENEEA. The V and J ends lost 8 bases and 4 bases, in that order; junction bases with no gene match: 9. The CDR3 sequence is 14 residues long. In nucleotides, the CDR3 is TGTGCCAGCTCAAGGACCCGGGGGGGAGAGACCCAGTACTTC. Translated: CASSRTRGGETQYF.

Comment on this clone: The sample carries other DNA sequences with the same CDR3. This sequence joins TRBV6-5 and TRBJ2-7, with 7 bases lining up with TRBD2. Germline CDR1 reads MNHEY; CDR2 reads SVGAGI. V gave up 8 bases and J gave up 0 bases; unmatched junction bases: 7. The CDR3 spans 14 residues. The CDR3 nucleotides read TGTGCCAGCCGGGCAGGCGGGAGCTCCTACGAGCAGTACTTC. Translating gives CASRAGGSSYEQYF.